The rows below give T cell receptor beta chains drawn from one sample of a study of cytomegalovirus exposure and HLA in healthy donors. Sequencing was performed with immunoSEQ multiplex PCR; in TCRdb, only in-frame clones are kept and a portion is missing. The data hold some 240,000 clones, with approximately 82% observed a single time. Sequencing was carried out using PBMCs. These receptors were taken from a woman aged 18-30 years in good health and CMV-seronegative. CDR3s include the opening cysteine and the closing phenylalanine or tryptophan. The D gene is left open where the match is weak. Clone size is stated in some rows and not others, as once, few, many or a class when expanded.

cdr3_aa,cdr3_nt,j_call,d_call,clone_size,v_call
CASSGTGFYQPQHF,TGTGCCAGCAGTGGAACAGGATTTTATCAGCCCCAGCATTTT,TRBJ1-5,.,.,TRBV25-1
CASSLAGIAKNIQYF,TGTGCCAGCAGCTTAGCGGGAATAGCCAAAAACATTCAGTACTTC,TRBJ2-4,.,.,TRBV7-9
CASRTTGGGEQFF,TGTGCCAGCAGAACCACAGGGGGCGGTGAGCAGTTCTTC,TRBJ2-1,TRBD1,.,TRBV27
CASSKLDRTDQPQHF,TGTGCCAGTAGTAAATTGGACAGGACGGATCAGCCCCAGCATTTT,TRBJ1-5,TRBD1,few,TRBV19
CAISESGADTQYF,TGTGCCATCAGTGAGTCGGGAGCAGATACGCAGTATTTT,TRBJ2-3,.,.,TRBV10-3
CASSLLTLRTYEQYF,TGTGCCAGCAGTTTATTGACACTTCGGACCTACGAGCAGTACTTC,TRBJ2-7,.,.,TRBV28
CASSPRGTEVYNEQFF,TGCGCCAGCAGCCCGAGGGGGACTGAAGTTTACAATGAGCAGTTCTTC,TRBJ2-1,.,.,TRBV5-1
CASSESNSNQPQHF,TGTGCCAGCAGTGAGAGTAATAGCAATCAGCCCCAGCATTTT,TRBJ1-5,.,.,TRBV2
CADHGGGYGYTF,TGTGCCGACCATGGGGGCGGCTATGGCTACACCTTC,TRBJ1-2,.,.,TRBV27
CASSAAGVGGNIQYF,TGTGCCAGCAGCGCCGCAGGGGTTGGAGGGAACATTCAGTACTTC,TRBJ2-4,.,.,TRBV28
CASSQGSFGQGPLYGYTF,TGTGCCAGCTCCCAGGGATCGTTCGGACAGGGGCCCCTCTATGGCTACACCTTC,TRBJ1-2,TRBD1,.,TRBV18
CASSQEGTANYGYTF,TGCGCCAGCAGCCAAGAAGGGACGGCAAATTATGGCTACACCTTC,TRBJ1-2,.,.,TRBV4-1
CAWSVVQESQPQHF,TGTGCCTGGAGTGTGGTACAGGAAAGTCAGCCCCAGCATTTT,TRBJ1-5,.,.,TRBV30
CASSQADDRTIEAFF,TGCGCCAGCAGCCAAGCAGATGACAGGACAATCGAAGCTTTCTTT,TRBJ1-1,.,.,TRBV4-1
CASSYDPGNGYTF,TGTGCCAGCAGTTACGACCCGGGGAATGGCTACACCTTC,TRBJ1-2,.,.,TRBV6-5
CSVELNSGRRETQYF,TGCAGCGTTGAGTTGAATAGCGGGAGACGGGAGACCCAGTACTTC,TRBJ2-5,TRBD2,.,TRBV29-1
CASSSPRVSTEAFF,TGTGCCAGCAGCTCCCCACGCGTGAGCACTGAAGCTTTCTTT,TRBJ1-1,.,.,TRBV7-9
CASSVGGNYQETQYF,TGTGCCAGCAGTGTAGGAGGGAATTACCAAGAGACCCAGTACTTC,TRBJ2-5,.,.,TRBV2
CASSALAGVTDTQYF,TGTGCCAGCAGTGCACTAGCGGGAGTAACAGATACGCAGTATTTT,TRBJ2-3,TRBD2,.,TRBV2
CASSLGGGVAKLFF,TGTGCCAGCAGCTTAGGAGGGGGAGTAGCTAAACTGTTTTTT,TRBJ1-4,.,.,TRBV7-9
CASSDRGYDQPQHF,TGTGCCAGCAGTGACAGGGGTTATGATCAGCCCCAGCATTTT,TRBJ1-5,.,.,TRBV6-1
CASSEARGGFYGYTF,TGTGCCAGCAGTGAAGCCAGGGGCGGGTTCTATGGCTACACCTTC,TRBJ1-2,.,.,TRBV2
CASNDGLAGASYEQYF,TGTGCCAGCAATGATGGACTAGCGGGAGCCTCCTACGAGCAGTACTTC,TRBJ2-7,TRBD2,.,TRBV28
CASSFSGLNTNYGYTF,TGTGCCAGCAGTTTCTCCGGACTGAATACTAACTATGGCTACACCTTC,TRBJ1-2,.,.,TRBV27
CASSPRGGSNQPQHF,TGTGCCAGTAGTCCTAGGGGGGGAAGCAATCAGCCCCAGCATTTT,TRBJ1-5,.,.,TRBV19
CASSSRSITEAFF,TGTGCCAGCAGCTCGCGCAGCATCACTGAAGCTTTCTTT,TRBJ1-1,.,.,TRBV7-8
CASSFRQYNQPQHF,TGTGCCAGCAGTTTTAGGCAGTACAATCAGCCCCAGCATTTT,TRBJ1-5,.,.,TRBV28
CASMPGLPNTGELFF,TGTGCCAGCATGCCGGGACTGCCGAACACCGGGGAGCTGTTTTTT,TRBJ2-2,.,.,TRBV2
CASSVPGANTGELFF,TGTGCCAGCAGCGTACCAGGGGCGAACACCGGGGAGCTGTTTTTT,TRBJ2-2,.,.,TRBV9
CASSQRTGGMNTEAFF,TGTGCCAGCAGCCAACGGACAGGGGGCATGAACACTGAAGCTTTCTTT,TRBJ1-1,TRBD1,.,TRBV7-9
CAWSTGAGGYTF,TGTGCCTGGAGTACAGGGGCGGGCGGCTACACCTTC,TRBJ1-2,TRBD1,.,TRBV30
CASSYSKGDTQYF,TGTGCCAGCAGTTACTCGAAGGGAGATACGCAGTATTTT,TRBJ2-3,.,.,TRBV6-6
CASSQDRGQGRPLVGYTF,TGTGCCAGTAGTCAAGACAGGGGGCAAGGAAGGCCCCTCGTAGGCTACACCTTC,TRBJ1-2,TRBD1,.,TRBV19
CASSQSGGRDTQYF,TGTGCCAGCAGTCAAAGCGGGGGAAGGGATACGCAGTATTTT,TRBJ2-3,TRBD2,.,TRBV6-5
CASSGSGGTGELFF,TGTGCCAGCAGCGGGTCAGGGGGCACCGGGGAGCTGTTTTTT,TRBJ2-2,TRBD1,.,TRBV9
CASSHQTTGTGESGEQFF,TGCGCCAGCAGCCACCAAACAACCGGGACAGGGGAGTCGGGTGAGCAGTTCTTC,TRBJ2-1,TRBD1,.,TRBV4-1
CASSLAAGFYEQYF,TGCGCCAGCAGCTTGGCCGCGGGTTTCTACGAGCAGTACTTC,TRBJ2-7,.,.,TRBV5-1
CASRGSLGTEAFF,TGTGCCAGTAGAGGCAGTCTGGGCACTGAAGCTTTCTTT,TRBJ1-1,.,once,TRBV27
CASSTADQPQHF,TGTGCCAGCAGTACCGCTGATCAGCCCCAGCATTTT,TRBJ1-5,.,.,TRBV6-5
CASSSRGPRDVTDTQYF,TGTGCCAGCAGCTCTCGAGGTCCCAGGGATGTAACAGATACGCAGTATTTT,TRBJ2-3,.,.,TRBV11-2
CSVRSSGNEQFF,TGCAGCGTTCGGTCTAGTGGGAATGAGCAGTTCTTC,TRBJ2-1,.,few,TRBV29-1
CASSLGWAQANTEAFF,TGTGCCAGCAGCTTGGGGTGGGCCCAAGCGAACACTGAAGCTTTCTTT,TRBJ1-1,.,.,TRBV5-4
CASSPGQAEAFF,TGTGCCAGCAGTCCGGGACAGGCTGAAGCTTTCTTT,TRBJ1-1,TRBD1,.,TRBV25-1
CASSPQTANTEAFF,TGCGCCAGCAGCCCCCAGACAGCCAACACTGAAGCTTTCTTT,TRBJ1-1,.,.,TRBV5-1
CASSEVARGSTDTQYF,TGTGCCAGCAGTGAAGTGGCGAGGGGAAGCACAGATACGCAGTATTTT,TRBJ2-3,.,.,TRBV6-1
CASSYLRTGGGNTIYF,TGTGCCAGCAGTTACCTTAGGACAGGGGGTGGAAACACCATATATTTT,TRBJ1-3,TRBD1,.,TRBV6-5
CASSDQGPRVDEQFF,TGTGCCAGCAGTGACCAGGGCCCTCGAGTCGATGAGCAGTTCTTC,TRBJ2-1,.,.,TRBV2
CASSFGQGQGGYTF,TGTGCCAGCAGCTTCGGACAGGGACAGGGTGGCTACACCTTC,TRBJ1-2,TRBD1,.,TRBV7-9
CASSEGGTGKDEQYF,TGTGCCAGCAGTGAGGGAGGGACAGGTAAAGACGAGCAGTACTTC,TRBJ2-7,.,.,TRBV2
CASTSSGLSAYEQYF,TGTGCCAGCACCTCCTCGGGACTGTCCGCCTACGAGCAGTACTTC,TRBJ2-7,.,.,TRBV28
CASNSDRGSSYEQYF,TGTGCCAGCAACTCCGACAGGGGAAGCTCCTACGAGCAGTACTTC,TRBJ2-7,TRBD1,.,TRBV6-1
CASSYTDITGELFF,TGTGCCAGCAGTTACACAGACATTACCGGGGAGCTGTTTTTT,TRBJ2-2,.,.,TRBV6-6
CASRDRGYQGDTQYF,TGTGCCAGCAGGGACAGGGGCTACCAGGGAGATACGCAGTATTTT,TRBJ2-3,TRBD1,.,TRBV27
CASSPSGNEQFF,TGTGCCAGCAGCCCTTCAGGGAATGAGCAGTTCTTC,TRBJ2-1,.,.,TRBV7-9
CASSPAGANYGYTF,TGTGCCAGCAGTCCCGCCGGGGCGAATTATGGCTACACCTTC,TRBJ1-2,.,.,TRBV25-1
CASSPIGTATNEKLFF,TGTGCCAGCAGTCCGATCGGGACTGCAACTAATGAAAAACTGTTTTTT,TRBJ1-4,.,.,TRBV27
CASSPPRRGSNQPQHF,TGTGCCAGCAGCCCCCCTCGGAGGGGTAGCAATCAGCCCCAGCATTTT,TRBJ1-5,.,.,TRBV2
CATSVVRNQPQHF,TGTGCCACCAGTGTCGTGAGAAATCAGCCCCAGCATTTT,TRBJ1-5,.,.,TRBV15
CASSSVLWTDTQYF,TGTGCCAGCAGTTCTGTCCTTTGGACAGATACGCAGTATTTT,TRBJ2-3,.,.,TRBV6-5
CASSLDRDYGYTF,TGTGCCAGCAGCTTAGACAGGGACTATGGCTACACCTTC,TRBJ1-2,.,once,TRBV7-9